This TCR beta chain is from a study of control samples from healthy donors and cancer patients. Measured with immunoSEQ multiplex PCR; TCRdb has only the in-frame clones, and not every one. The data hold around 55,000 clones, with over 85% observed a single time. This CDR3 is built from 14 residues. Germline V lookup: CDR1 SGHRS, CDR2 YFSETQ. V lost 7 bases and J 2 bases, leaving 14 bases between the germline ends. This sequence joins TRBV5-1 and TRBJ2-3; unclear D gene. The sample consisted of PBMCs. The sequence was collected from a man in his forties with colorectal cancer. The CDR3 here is CASRSGGNTDTQYF. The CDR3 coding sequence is TGCGCCAGCCGCTCTGGTGGGAACACAGATACGCAGTATTTT. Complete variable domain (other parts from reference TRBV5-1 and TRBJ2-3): KAGVTQTPRYLIKTRGQQVTLSCSPISGHRSVSWYQQTPGQGLQFLFEYFSETQRNKGNFPGRFSGRQFSNSRSEMNVSTLELGDSALYLCASRSGGNTDTQYFGPGTRLTVL.